This T cell receptor (beta chain) was sequenced during a study of neurological immune-mediated disorders. This clonotype was recorded many times. TCRdb fed the 5' RACE reads into MiXCR, producing one record per CDR3 protein. This sample has 40,000 to 55,000 distinct CDR3 sequences; just under 6% occur once, and the top ten carry about 1.3%. The CDR3 loop spans 15 amino acids. After removal of 5 bases from V and 1 base from J, the junction contained 6 bases not matched to a gene. Germline CDR1 SGHTA, CDR2 FQGNSA. Sample: CD4+ T cells from blood. The clonotype was recovered from a woman under 30 with multiple sclerosis. This chain connects TRBV7-2 to TRBJ2-5, with 8 bases lining up with TRBD2. Written as DNA, the CDR3 is TGTGCCAGCAGCCCCGGGGCGGGGGGCCAAGAGACCCAGTACTTC. Translating it yields CASSPGAGGQETQYF.